This T cell receptor beta chain appears in the sequencing data of a study of blood T cell repertoires in COVID-19. Study information: From the United States, Italy and Spain came samples of acute and convalescent COVID-19. T cells, B-cell-depleted T cells, or PBMCs provided the cDNA or gDNA that served as material.

CDR3 length: 15 residues. Germline CDR1 is SGHRS and CDR2 is YFSETQ. V lost 2 bases, J lost 2 bases, and 3 bases stayed unmatched. Per the authors' pipeline: Researchers report that nucleated cell counts were estimated from reference gene primer amplification. TCRdb keeps only in-frame clones here, not all; method: immunoSEQ multiplex PCR. The V and J calls and clone size were taken over from that table, and D and trimming were inferred from the DNA. The sample holds 35,000 to 55,000 clones, 70% to 90% seen once. Sample: peripheral blood. The sequence was collected from a human donor in a cohort sampled during active COVID-19. The chain combines TRBV5-1 with TRBJ2-3; 9 nucleotides agree with TRBD2. The CDR3 DNA is TGCGCCAGCAGCTTCCTAGCGGGATTCACAGATACGCAGTATTTT. This codes for CASSFLAGFTDTQYF.